This T cell receptor beta chain was captured by sequencing in a study of response to subunit inactivated influenza vaccine. The CDR3 contains 13 residues. V was clipped by 3 bases and J by 2 bases, with 8 bases between them. Germline CDR1 reads LNHNV; CDR2 reads YYDKDF (reference sequence). A word on this clonotype: What it recognizes is unknown.

Study-wide findings and caveats: Each seasonal influenza vaccination, the authors suggested, recruits few new T cells.

TCRdb re-called the RT-PCR reads through MiXCR, storing one row per CDR3 protein. The table shows about 190,000 distinct CDR3 sequences, with about 15% occurring only once. The clonotype was recovered from a man in his forties or fifties who received an inactivated influenza vaccine. This rearrangement joins TRBV15 to TRBJ2-7; D remains ambiguous. The specimen was CD8+ T cells sorted from PBMCs, collected 5 to 6 days after vaccination. The CDR3 sequence: CATSRDQTYEQYF. The CDR3 bases are TGTGCCACCAGCAGGGACCAAACCTACGAGCAGTACTTC.